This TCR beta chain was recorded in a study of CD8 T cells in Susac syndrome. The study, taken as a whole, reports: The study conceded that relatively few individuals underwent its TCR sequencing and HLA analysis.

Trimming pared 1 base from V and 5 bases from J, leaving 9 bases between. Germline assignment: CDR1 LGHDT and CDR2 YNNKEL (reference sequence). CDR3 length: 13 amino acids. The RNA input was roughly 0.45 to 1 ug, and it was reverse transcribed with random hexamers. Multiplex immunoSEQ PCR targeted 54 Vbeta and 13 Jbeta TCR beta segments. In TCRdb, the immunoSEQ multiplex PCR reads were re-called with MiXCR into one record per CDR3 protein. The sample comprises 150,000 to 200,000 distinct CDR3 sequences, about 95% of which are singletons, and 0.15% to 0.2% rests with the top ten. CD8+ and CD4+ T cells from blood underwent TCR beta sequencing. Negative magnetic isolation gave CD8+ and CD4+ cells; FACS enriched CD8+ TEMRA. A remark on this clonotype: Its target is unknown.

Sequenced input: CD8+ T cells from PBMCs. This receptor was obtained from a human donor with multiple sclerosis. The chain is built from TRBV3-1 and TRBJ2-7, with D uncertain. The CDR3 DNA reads TGTGCCAGCAGCCAAGGACTCCCGAACGAGCAGTACTTC. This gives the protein CASSQGLPNEQYF.